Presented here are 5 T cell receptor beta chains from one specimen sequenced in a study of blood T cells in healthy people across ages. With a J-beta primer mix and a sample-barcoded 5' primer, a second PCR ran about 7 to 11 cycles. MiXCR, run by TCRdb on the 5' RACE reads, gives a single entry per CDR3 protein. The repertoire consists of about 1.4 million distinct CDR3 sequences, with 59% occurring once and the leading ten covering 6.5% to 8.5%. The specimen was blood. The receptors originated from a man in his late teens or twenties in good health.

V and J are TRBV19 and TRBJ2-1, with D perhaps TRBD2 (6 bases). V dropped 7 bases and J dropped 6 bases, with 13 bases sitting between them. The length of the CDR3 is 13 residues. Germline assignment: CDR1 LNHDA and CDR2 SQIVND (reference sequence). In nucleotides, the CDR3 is TGTGCCAGTAATAGGGGACTCCTCAATGAGCAGTTCTTC. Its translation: CASNRGLLNEQFF.

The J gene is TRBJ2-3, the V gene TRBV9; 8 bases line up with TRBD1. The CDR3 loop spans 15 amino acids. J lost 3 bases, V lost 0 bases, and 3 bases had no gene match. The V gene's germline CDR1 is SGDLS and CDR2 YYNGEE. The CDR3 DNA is TGTGCCAGCAGCGTAGTGACAGGGGAAACAGATACGCAGTATTTT. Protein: CASSVVTGETDTQYF.

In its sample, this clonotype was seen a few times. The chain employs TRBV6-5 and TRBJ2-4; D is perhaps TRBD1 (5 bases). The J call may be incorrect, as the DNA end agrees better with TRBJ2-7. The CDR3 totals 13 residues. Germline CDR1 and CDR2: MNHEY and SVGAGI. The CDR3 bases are TGTGCCAGCAGTTACACGCTCACAGGCGAGCAGTACTTC. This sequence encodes CASSYTLTGEQYF.

DNA for the CDR3: TGTGCCAGCAGCTTAGACCTAGCGGGAGGGCGTACGCAGTATTTT. Encoded protein: CASSLDLAGGRTQYF. The chain recombines TRBV7-2 with TRBJ2-3, with 12 bases fitting TRBD2. Germline CDR1 SGHTA, CDR2 FQGNSA. The V gene end was trimmed by 1 base and the J gene end by 8 bases; junction bases not matched to a gene: 4. The CDR3 has 15 residues.

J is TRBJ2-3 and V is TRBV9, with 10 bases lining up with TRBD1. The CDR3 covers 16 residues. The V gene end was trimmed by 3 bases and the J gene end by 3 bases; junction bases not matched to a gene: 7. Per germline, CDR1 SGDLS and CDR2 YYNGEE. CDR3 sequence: CASSAGTGERTDTQYF. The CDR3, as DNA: TGTGCCAGCAGCGCCGGGACAGGGGAGAGGACAGATACGCAGTATTTT. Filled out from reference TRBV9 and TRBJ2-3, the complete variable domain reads DSGVTQTPKHLITATGQRVTLRCSPRSGDLSVYWYQQSLDQGLQFLIQYYNGEERAKGNILERFSAQQFPDLHSELNLSSLELGDSALYFCASSAGTGERTDTQYFGPGTRLTVL.